These 2 T cell receptor beta chains were sequenced from one sample in a study of OX40 agonist ivuxolimab in advanced cancers. Sequenced by immunoSEQ multiplex PCR; TCRdb stores in-frame clones only, minus some. The sample lists about 73,000 clones, around 80% occurring once. The specimen comprised CD4+ or CD8+ T cells sorted from blood, sampled in a trial of the OX40 agonist ivuxolimab. The receptors come from an adult with an advanced solid tumor such as melanoma, head and neck, liver or kidney cancer.

The chain links TRBV20-1 to TRBJ2-1; D not resolved. The CDR3 contains 11 residues. In germline, CDR1 is DFQATT, CDR2 SNEGSKA (reference sequence). With 7 bases removed from V and 5 bases from J, the gap between germline ends came to 9 bases. CDR3 protein: CSVVHNNEQFF. In nucleotides, the CDR3 is TGCAGTGTAGTCCACAACAATGAGCAGTTCTTC.

The genes are TRBV11-1 and TRBJ1-2; D is unresolved. This CDR3 is 13 amino acids long. Germline lookup yields CDR1 SGHAT and CDR2 FQDESV (reference sequence). The ends were cut back, 5 bases at V and 4 bases at J, with 11 bases in the middle. Here the CDR3 reads CASSPGILYGYTF. In DNA, the CDR3 is TGTGCCAGCAGCCCAGGAATCCTCTATGGCTACACCTTC.